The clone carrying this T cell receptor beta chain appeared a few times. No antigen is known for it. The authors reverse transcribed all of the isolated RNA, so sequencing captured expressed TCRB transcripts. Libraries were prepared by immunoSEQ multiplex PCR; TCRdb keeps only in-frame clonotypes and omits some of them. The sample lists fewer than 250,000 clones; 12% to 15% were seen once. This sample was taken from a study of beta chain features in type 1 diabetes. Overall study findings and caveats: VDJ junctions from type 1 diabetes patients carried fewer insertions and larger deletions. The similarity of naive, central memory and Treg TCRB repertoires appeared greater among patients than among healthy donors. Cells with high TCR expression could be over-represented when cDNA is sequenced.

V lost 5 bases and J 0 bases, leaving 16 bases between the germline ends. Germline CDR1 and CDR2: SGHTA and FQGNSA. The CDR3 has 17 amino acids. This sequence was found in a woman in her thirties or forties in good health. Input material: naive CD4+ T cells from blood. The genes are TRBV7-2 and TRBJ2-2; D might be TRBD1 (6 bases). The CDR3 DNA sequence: TGTGCCAGCAGCGCCCTGGACAGAGCAACGAACACCGGGGAGCTGTTTTTT. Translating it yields CASSALDRATNTGELFF. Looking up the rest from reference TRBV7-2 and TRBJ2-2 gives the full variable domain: GAGVSQSPSNKVTEKGKDVELRCDPISGHTALYWYRQSLGQGLEFLIYFQGNSAPDKSGLPSDRFSAERTGGSVSTLTIQRTQQEDSAVYLCASSALDRATNTGELFFGEGSRLTVL.